This T cell receptor beta chain was sequenced for a study of cytomegalovirus exposure and HLA in healthy donors. While unrecorded immune exposures were likely, the donors were nominally healthy when sampled. Vbeta (60) and Jbeta (13) primers were used in the PCR. TCRdb keeps only in-frame clones here, not all; method: immunoSEQ multiplex PCR. Of about 140,000 clones in the sample, about four fifths are singletons; the top ten hold around 4.3%. This sequence originates from a man in his forties or fifties in good health and CMV-seronegative. The sample was PBMCs.

In nucleotides, the CDR3 is TGTGCCAGCAGCTTGGGAGGAAGGAGGGTGAGTTCCTACGAGCAGTACTTC. Protein product: CASSLGGRRVSSYEQYF. The chain uses TRBV5-4 and TRBJ2-7; a weak D match, TRBD2 (6 bases). This CDR3 region has 17 residues. Germline-derived CDR1 and CDR2 are SGHNT and YYREEE (reference sequence). The V end lost 0 bases, the J end lost 1 base, and 17 bases lay between the germline ends.